A selection of T cell receptor beta chains follows, all from one sample in a study of shared clonotypes between healthy human individuals. The method was immunoSEQ multiplex PCR; TCRdb's version includes in-frame clones alone and lacks a portion of them. Found here are nearly 500,000 clones, over 65% of them singletons; the top ten hold over 10%. Sequencing input: PBMCs. These receptors were collected from a woman aged 40 to 50 in good health. Some clones in this sample may be carry-over from other donors' samples. Each CDR3 is given with its conserved first and last residue.

V | CDR3
TRBV28 | CASSLGGRYGYTF
TRBV7-9 | CASSRTSGEQFF
TRBV7-3 | CASSRNGATSYNEQFF
TRBV28 | CASLRQGEEAFF
TRBV7-9 | CASSLGLADTDTQYF
TRBV27 | CASSFRWGLAGNNEQFF
TRBV11-2 | CASRIIRGSYNEQFF
TRBV30 | CAYEGGGVYYEQFF
TRBV4-1 | CASSPTGGIDKNIQYF
TRBV7-9 | CASSSAGEQFF
TRBV19 | CASSIGGQGAYNEQFF